This T cell receptor beta chain was captured in a study of Ad26.COV2.S vaccination and SARS-CoV-2 variants. Sequencing used immunoSEQ multiplex PCR; TCRdb keeps in-frame clones, though not all of them. This table holds about 180,000 clones, roughly 89% found once. Regarding this clone: The antigen is not known.

CDR3 length: 13 amino acids. With V trimmed by 7 bases and J by 9 bases, 8 bases remained unmatched. CDR1 LNHDA and CDR2 SQIVND come from the germline V gene (reference sequence). Study-wide findings and caveats: Researchers cautioned that TCR breadth and depth analyses may have underestimated total T cell responses.

This material consisted of peripheral blood, taken after recovery from COVID-19. This chain uses TRBV19 with TRBJ2-3, with TRBD1 identical over 9 bases. This TCR was recovered from a human donor who had recovered from COVID-19. CDR3 residues: CASTTNRGQTQYF. DNA for the CDR3: TGTGCCAGTACCACAAACAGGGGGCAAACGCAGTATTTT. Complete variable domain (other parts from reference TRBV19 and TRBJ2-3): DGGITQSPKYLFRKEGQNVTLSCEQNLNHDAMYWYRQDPGQGLRLIYYSQIVNDFQKGDIAEGYSVSREKKESFPLTVTSAQKNPTAFYLCASTTNRGQTQYFGPGTRLTVL.